Sequencing of this TCR beta chain was carried out in a study of T-cell reconstitution after alpha-beta-depleted transplantation in children. Points from the study as a whole: Once a year had passed after transplant, T-cell counts and diversity came mostly from newly produced T cells. Where some patients showed high TCRbeta diversity at day 60, it came from recipient T cells and thymic progenitors that had survived.

With respect to this clonotype: Its antigen is not known.

The TCRbeta library was prepared with unique molecular identifiers. Via MiXCR, TCRdb re-called the PCR reads, giving one row per CDR3 protein. Of hundreds of thousands of distinct CDR3 sequences listed, 16% are singletons. The CDR3 covers 14 residues. Per the germline V gene, CDR1 is DFQATT and CDR2 is SNEGSKA (reference sequence). J gave up 2 bases and V 3 bases, and 4 bases lay outside the gene matches. This chain joins TRBV20-1 and TRBJ2-3, with 8 bases matching TRBD2. Sequencing was performed on PBMCs, mostly from graft donor cells, taken 360 days after TCRalphabeta/CD19-depleted stem cell transplant. This TCR derives from a male patient between 2 and 9 years old who had a stem cell transplant for acute lymphoblastic leukemia, so the T cells may come from the graft donor. The CDR3 is CSASISGATDTQYF. CDR3 nucleotide sequence: TGCAGTGCTAGTATTAGCGGGGCCACAGATACGCAGTATTTT.